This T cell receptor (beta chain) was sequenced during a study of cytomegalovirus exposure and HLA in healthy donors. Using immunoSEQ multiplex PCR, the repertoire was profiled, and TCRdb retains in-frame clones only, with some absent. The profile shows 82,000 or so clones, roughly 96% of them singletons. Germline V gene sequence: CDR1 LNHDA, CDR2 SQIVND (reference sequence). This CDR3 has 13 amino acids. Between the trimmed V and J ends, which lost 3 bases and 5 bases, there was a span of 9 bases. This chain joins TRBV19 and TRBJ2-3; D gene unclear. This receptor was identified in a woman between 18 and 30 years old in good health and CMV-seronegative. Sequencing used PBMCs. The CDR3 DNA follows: TGTGCCAGTAGTATTGTCACAAGAGATACGCAGTATTTT. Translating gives CASSIVTRDTQYF.